The clone carrying this TCR beta chain showed up many times. The same CDR3 also results from other DNA sequences found in this sample. Per the original methods: It was from CDR3 differences across clinicopathological groups that a distant-metastasis classifier for papillary thyroid cancer was built. TCRdb re-called the PCR reads via MiXCR. TCRdb, rather than the study authors, made the V and J calls. The sample includes under 25,000 clones, about 16% seen only once; the top ten take about 39%. The V end was cut by 7 bases, the J end by 3 bases, with 13 bases between. The germline gives CDR1 SGHRS, CDR2 YFSETQ. The CDR3 is made up of 13 amino acids. This record belongs to a study of metastatic and nonmetastatic thyroid tumors. Thyroid surgery was performed in patients who had received no treatment beforehand.

The sequencing input was blood. V is TRBV5-1 and J is TRBJ1-1; no firm D call. The source of this sequence is a female donor with papillary thyroid cancer or a benign thyroid nodule (not recorded which). Some clones in this sample may be carry-over from other donors' samples. DNA of the CDR3: TGCGCCAGCCGGACCGTCGGAGACACTGAAGCTTTCTTT. It specifies CASRTVGDTEAFF.